The clone carrying this TCR beta chain showed up just once. Its specificity is unknown. The data derive from a study of T cell repertoires in aging, cancer and after chemotherapy. About the study: Chronic lymphocytic leukemia patients on fludarabine- or bendamustine-based regimens gave paired samples before and after chemotherapy.

Per the germline V gene, CDR1 is SGHAT and CDR2 is FQDESV (reference sequence). V dropped 5 bases and J dropped 3 bases, with 19 bases sitting between them. This CDR3 region has 16 residues. Findings and caveats of the study: Healthy donors lost TCR diversity with age mainly through richness, cancer patients through richness and evenness. In hematological cancer patients, infiltrated lymphoid organs may have impaired thymic emigration or peripheral T cell expansion.

A mixed TRB-A/B primer pool amplified rearranged TRB by multiplex touch-down PCR. TCRdb called the multiplex PCR reads again in MiXCR, with one record for every CDR3 protein. The table records nearly 5,000 distinct CDR3 sequences, approximately 33% of them present only once. Amplification of TCR beta used genomic DNA extracted from peripheral blood. Sequencing was performed on blood. The TCR sequence derives from a human donor with a blood cancer. The donor label of this sample is uncertain. The J gene is TRBJ2-5, the V gene TRBV11-1; D call uncertain. As DNA, the CDR3 is TGTGCCAGCAGCCCGACAATAGGTTCGGTTAAAGAGACCCAGTACTTC. Translation: CASSPTIGSVKETQYF.